These 27 T cell receptor beta chains came from one sample sequenced in a study of tissue T cells after allogeneic stem cell transplantation. Using immunoSEQ multiplex PCR, the repertoire was profiled, and TCRdb retains in-frame clones only, with some absent. The top ten hold under 4% of the sample, which has about 43,000 clones, roughly 92% seen once. The sample was blood, taken before transplantation. The receptors come from a woman aged 35 to 69 who later had graft-versus-host disease after an allogeneic stem cell transplant.

This sequence joins TRBV7-8 and TRBJ1-5; D is undetermined. CDR1 and CDR2 (germline): SGHVS, FQNEAQ. CDR3 length: 17 residues. The germline V and J ends were trimmed by 4 bases and 0 bases, with 16 bases remaining between them. DNA of the CDR3: TGTGCCAGCAGCTCATATATAAGAGATAATAGCAATCAGCCCCAGCATTTT. This codes for CASSSYIRDNSNQPQHF.

The sample holds one count of this clone. The rearrangement links TRBV30 to TRBJ1-3; D ambiguous. Trimming removed 2 bases from V and 0 bases from J, with 17 bases in between. Per germline, CDR1 GTSNPN and CDR2 SVGIG (reference sequence). The CDR3 totals 17 residues. CDR3 DNA: TGTGCCTGGAGTTCGTGGAATCTACAACTCTCTGGAAACACCATATATTTT. It is translated as CAWSSWNLQLSGNTIYF.

The chain couples TRBV29-1 to TRBJ1-2; TRBD1 matches 9 bases. After removal of 4 bases from V and 6 bases from J, the junction contained 18 bases not matched to a gene. This CDR3 has 17 residues. CDR1 SQVTM and CDR2 ANQGSEA come from the germline V gene. The CDR3 DNA sequence: TGCAGCGTTGGAGTAACAGGGGGCGCGTTAAAGTCTAATGGCTACACCTTC. The encoded protein is CSVGVTGGALKSNGYTF.

The chain has TRBV19 and TRBJ2-5, with 7 bases identical to TRBD1. The germline V gene has CDR1 LNHDA and CDR2 SQIVND (reference sequence). With 7 bases clipped from V and 4 bases from J, the junction kept 6 bases outside the gene matches. The CDR3 contains 13 residues. CDR3 DNA sequence: TGTGCCAGTACCAAGACAGGGCGAGAGACCCAGTACTTC. Its translation is CASTKTGRETQYF.

The V gene is TRBV9, the J gene TRBJ1-6; D is uncertain. Deletions cut 4 bases from V and 7 bases from J, with 15 bases between. The CDR3 totals 15 residues. The germline gives CDR1 SGDLS, CDR2 YYNGEE. The CDR3 nucleotides are TGTGCCAGCAGCCTCCAAGGGAGTGAGAATTCACCCCTCCACTTT. Translating it yields CASSLQGSENSPLHF.

In its sample, this clone was seen once. The CDR3 bases are TGTGCCAGCAGCTTAGATTTGGGTCAGCCCCAGCATTTT. Its translation is CASSLDLGQPQHF. The gene calls are TRBV11-2 and TRBJ1-5, with D unresolved. Germline values: CDR1 SGHAT, CDR2 FQNNGV. The CDR3 runs to 13 residues. Trimming removed 0 bases from V and 6 bases from J, with 6 bases in between. Combining the CDR3 with reference TRBV11-2 and TRBJ1-5 gives the whole variable domain EAGVAQSPRYKIIEKRQSVAFWCNPISGHATLYWYQQILGQGPKLLIQFQNNGVVDDSQLPKDRFSAERLKGVDSTLKIQPAKLEDSAVYLCASSLDLGQPQHFGDGTRLSIL.

The CDR3 nucleotides are TGTGCCAGCATGGGACAGGCGGCAGAGACCCAGTACTTC. It yields the protein CASMGQAAETQYF. The V and J genes are TRBV3-1 (or the pseudogene TRBV3-2) and TRBJ2-5; 8 bases map to TRBD1. The germline V gene has CDR1 LGHDT and CDR2 YNNKEL (reference sequence). V lost 7 bases, J lost 4 bases, and 5 bases stayed unmatched. The CDR3 consists of 13 residues.

The gene calls are TRBV11-2 and TRBJ2-1; 12 nucleotides align to TRBD2. V was clipped by 5 bases and J by 7 bases; unmatched bases: 9. CDR1 is SGHAT, CDR2 FQNNGV, per germline. This CDR3 has 16 amino acids. CDR3 coding DNA: TGTGCCAGCAGCCCCCTAGCGGGAGGGATTAGAAATGAGCAGTTCTTC. Amino acid sequence: CASSPLAGGIRNEQFF.

V and J are TRBV7-2 and TRBJ2-2; TRBD2 matches at 10 bases. CDR1 and CDR2 (germline): SGHTA, FQGNSA. This CDR3 comprises 18 residues. With 5 bases clipped from V and 7 bases from J, the junction kept 16 bases outside the gene matches. This chain's CDR3 is CASSPNLAGVSVNGELFF. Here the CDR3 DNA reads TGTGCCAGCAGCCCAAATCTAGCGGGAGTTTCGGTGAACGGGGAGCTGTTTTTT.

This rearrangement joins TRBV3-1 (or the pseudogene TRBV3-2) to TRBJ2-3; the match to TRBD1 covers 7 bases. The CDR3 is 15 residues long. From germline, CDR1 is LGHDT and CDR2 YNNKEL (reference sequence). V was pared by 4 bases and J by 2 bases, with 6 bases of the junction left unmatched. DNA of the CDR3: TGTGCCAGCAGCCCTCGACAGGGAGTCACAGATACGCAGTATTTT. It is translated as CASSPRQGVTDTQYF.

This chain connects TRBV28 to TRBJ2-7; 8 nucleotides line up with TRBD1. CDR1 is MDHEN and CDR2 is SYDVKM in the germline V gene. The CDR3 is made up of 15 amino acids. The trim removed 6 bases at V and 2 bases at J, leaving 9 bases unmatched. The CDR3 here is CASSPRGQATYEQYF. CDR3 sequence (DNA): TGTGCCAGCAGCCCTAGGGGACAGGCTACCTACGAGCAGTACTTC.

This chain connects TRBV21-1 to TRBJ2-3; the table gives TRBD2 as D, unverified against the DNA. TRBV21-1 is a listed pseudogene. The length of the CDR3 is 18 residues. The CDR3 nucleotides are TGTGCCAGCAGCAAAAGGTGGGAGCGGTGGGAGATCACAGATACGCAGTATTTT. The encoded protein is CASSKRWERWEITDTQYF.

The chain uses TRBV19 and TRBJ2-2; 9 nucleotides line up with TRBD2. The CDR3 length is 14 residues. The germline V gene has CDR1 LNHDA and CDR2 SQIVND (reference sequence). The V segment lost 8 bases and the J segment 4 bases; nucleotides outside the gene matches: 5. The CDR3 DNA reads as TGTGCCAGTGGAGCGGGAGGCGGCACCGGGGAGCTGTTTTTT. It encodes CASGAGGGTGELFF. The full variable domain, with the rest looked up from reference TRBV19 and TRBJ2-2, is DGGITQSPKYLFRKEGQNVTLSCEQNLNHDAMYWYRQDPGQGLRLIYYSQIVNDFQKGDIAEGYSVSREKKESFPLTVTSAQKNPTAFYLCASGAGGGTGELFFGEGSRLTVL.

The J gene is TRBJ2-7, the V gene TRBV6-5; D possibly corresponds to TRBD1 (5 bases). The CDR3 contains 16 residues. V gave up 0 bases and J gave up 0 bases, with 12 bases separating them. The V gene's germline CDR1 is MNHEY and CDR2 SVGAGI. The chain's CDR3 is CASSYSYRLSSYEQYF. In DNA, the CDR3 is TGTGCCAGCAGTTACTCGTACAGGCTGAGCTCCTACGAGCAGTACTTC.

This clone was observed a few times. This sequence joins TRBV28 and TRBJ1-6; 7 bases fit TRBD1. V lost 6 bases to trimming and J lost 19 bases; unmatched junction nucleotides: 9. This CDR3 is 11 amino acids long. CDR1 MDHEN and CDR2 SYDVKM come from the germline V gene. The CDR3 loop reads CASSTGRGEHF. In DNA form, the CDR3 reads TGTGCCAGCAGCACAGGCAGGGGGGAACACTTT.

The gene calls are TRBV10-3 and TRBJ1-1; D ambiguous. From germline, CDR1 is ENHRY and CDR2 SYGVKD. The CDR3 is 13 amino acids. V lost 6 bases and J 3 bases, leaving 11 bases between the germline ends. CDR3 amino acids: CAIRGSWDTEAFF. The CDR3 DNA follows: TGTGCCATCAGAGGCAGTTGGGACACTGAAGCTTTCTTT.

The sample holds one count of this clone. This chain links TRBV19 with TRBJ2-7; weak D call: TRBD1 (6 bases). There are 13 residues in the CDR3. Deletions cut 3 bases from V and 1 base from J, with 7 bases between. The germline CDR1 and CDR2 sequences are LNHDA and SQIVND (reference sequence). The DNA for the CDR3 is TGTGCCAGTAGTATCGACAGGTCCTACGAGCAGTACTTC. Protein: CASSIDRSYEQYF.

The chain combines TRBV7-2 with TRBJ2-2, with D possibly TRBD2 on 5 matching bases. The V and J ends lost 0 bases and 4 bases respectively, with 9 bases between them. The germline V gene has CDR1 SGHTA and CDR2 FQGNSA. There are 15 residues in the CDR3. As DNA, the CDR3 is TGTGCCAGCAGCTTAGCGGGAGCAGGCACCGGGGAGCTGTTTTTT. Translated: CASSLAGAGTGELFF.

The genes are TRBV19 and TRBJ2-2, with 11 bases identical to TRBD2. Germline lookup yields CDR1 LNHDA and CDR2 SQIVND (reference sequence). V lost 3 bases, J lost 5 bases, and 2 bases stayed unmatched. The length of the CDR3 is 15 residues. The CDR3 loop is CASSILAGGTGELFF. For the CDR3, the DNA is TGTGCCAGTAGTATCCTAGCGGGAGGAACCGGGGAGCTGTTTTTT.

This chain uses TRBV28 with TRBJ2-7; D possibly corresponds to TRBD1 (6 bases). Germline CDR1 reads MDHEN; CDR2 reads SYDVKM. Deletions cut 2 bases from V and 5 bases from J, with 13 bases between. The CDR3 has 14 residues. The CDR3 DNA is TGTGCCAGCAGTTTACAGGGGCCCTTTAACGAGCAGTACTTC. It translates to CASSLQGPFNEQYF.

The chain recombines TRBV3-1 (or the pseudogene TRBV3-2) with TRBJ1-1; D is ambiguous. This CDR3 has 11 amino acids. Trimming left V 3 bases short and J 8 bases short, with 7 bases between. The V gene's germline CDR1 is LGHDT and CDR2 YNNKEL (reference sequence). DNA of the CDR3: TGTGCCAGCAGCCAGACCAGGGAAGCTTTCTTT. Translation: CASSQTREAFF.

The V and J genes are TRBV9 and TRBJ1-5, with D possibly TRBD1 on 5 matching bases. The CDR3 totals 15 residues. The ends were cut back, 8 bases at V and 1 base at J, with 16 bases in the middle. Germline V gene sequence: CDR1 SGDLS, CDR2 YYNGEE. Here the CDR3 reads CASSLGGESNQPQHF. CDR3 bases: TGTGCCAGTTCCCTGGGAGGGGAAAGCAATCAGCCCCAGCATTTT.

This chain connects TRBV4-3 to TRBJ1-4, with TRBD1 matching over 12 bases. The CDR3 extends over 15 amino acids. Per germline, CDR1 LGHNA and CDR2 YSLEER. The ends lost 4 bases at V and 8 bases at J; junction bases unmatched: 5. The CDR3 reads CASSRAGTGGEKLFF. CDR3 coding DNA: TGCGCCAGCAGCCGGGCGGGGACAGGGGGCGAAAAACTGTTTTTT.

The V gene is TRBV27, the J gene TRBJ1-4; TRBD1 is a possible D gene (5 bases). CDR3 length: 18 residues. The V end lost 2 bases, the J end lost 5 bases, and 21 bases lay between the germline ends. CDR1 and CDR2 (germline): MNHEY, SMNVEV (reference sequence). For the CDR3, the DNA is TGTGCCAGCAGTTTAGCCCCACCGCAGGGCCGGTTAAATGAAAAACTGTTTTTT. Protein product: CASSLAPPQGRLNEKLFF.

V usage is TRBV18 and J usage is TRBJ2-7; TRBD1 agrees at 7 bases. The ends lost 2 bases at V and 6 bases at J; junction bases unmatched: 1. The CDR3 contains 12 residues. Germline V gives CDR1 KGHSH, CDR2 LQKENI. Here the CDR3 DNA reads TGTGCCAGCTCACCAACAGGGGTCGAGCAGTACTTC. It translates to CASSPTGVEQYF. The full variable domain, with the rest looked up from reference TRBV18 and TRBJ2-7, is NAGVMQNPRHLVRRRGQEARLRCSPMKGHSHVYWYRQLPEEGLKFMVYLQKENIIDESGMPKERFSAEFPKEGPSILRIQQVVRGDSAAYFCASSPTGVEQYFGPGTRLTVT.

The chain has TRBV28 and TRBJ2-1; the D is unclear. The CDR3 contains 13 residues. V lost 7 bases to trimming and J lost 0 bases, with 7 bases between them. Looked up from germline, CDR1 is MDHEN and CDR2 is SYDVKM. The CDR3 region has the DNA TGTGCCAGCAAAGACACCTCCTACAATGAGCAGTTCTTC. It specifies CASKDTSYNEQFF.

The rearrangement joins TRBV4-1 to TRBJ2-1; 8 positions match TRBD2. CDR3 size: 15 residues. Germline loops: CDR1 MGHRA, CDR2 YSYEKL. The trim removed 6 bases at V and 1 base at J, leaving 5 bases unmatched. The CDR3 here is CASRGLGGSYNEQFF. The CDR3, as DNA: TGCGCCAGCAGGGGACTAGGTGGGTCCTACAATGAGCAGTTCTTC.